This TCR beta chain was observed in a study of blood T cell repertoires in COVID-19 (dated by TCRdb to about 2020). With respect to the entire study: Samples from collaborators originated in the United States, Italy and Spain and spanned both the acute and convalescent phases of COVID-19. The material from the prospective study consisted of cDNA or gDNA derived from T cells, B-cell-depleted T cells, or PBMCs. Deeply sampled blood TCRbeta repertoires from subjects exposed to, actively infected with, or recovered from COVID-19 were included in the dataset. The repertoires were released in a freely available public database intended as a resource for research on the immune response to SARS-CoV-2. The samples were drawn from the first 160 participants of the ongoing ImmuneRACE study and from roughly 1,300 subjects provided by 6 global collaborators. The sample metadata nearly always contained a de-identified subject ID, COVID-19 status, age in years and sex. HLA class I and class II types, where available, came from metadata supplied by the sample provider rather than from assay-based typing.

Collaborating institutions collected whole blood in K2EDTA tubes following their own protocols. For TCRbeta analysis, collaborators shipped samples as frozen whole blood, isolated PBMCs, or DNA extracted from either of those sample types. TCRbeta CDR3 regions were amplified from genomic DNA using the immunoSEQ Assay, a bias-controlled multiplex PCR. On the authors' methods: The number of nucleated cells in each sample was estimated by amplification of reference gene primers within the assay. To quantify the absolute abundance of each unique TCRbeta CDR3 rearrangement, sequence reads were collapsed and filtered. For each sample, productive Simpson clonality was calculated as the square root of Simpson's diversity index over productive rearrangements. The table comes from immuneACCESS by way of TCRdb, which keeps in-frame sequences with V and J called. Part of the clones is missing from these tables; in studies checked, under half for an unresolved V gene and the rest for unknown reasons. V and J calls and clone size come straight from that table; D and trimming were deduced from the DNA. The sample table shows about 140,000 clones, and about 79% are seen once. The ten largest clones represent more than 3.5% of the sample.

Regarding this clone: No antigen is known for it. Qualities for individual bases were not recorded, and no much larger clone is one base off.

What the study reported, not specific to this receptor: The quantity of clinical and demographic metadata differed by source and by participant and was supplied without curation.

The germline V gene (reference sequence) yields LNHDA for CDR1 and SQIVND for CDR2. Taken from cysteine to phenylalanine, the CDR3 has 17 residues. This entry keeps only the CDR3 DNA: 51 bases, framed from base 1. Here V drops 3 bases and J drops 3 bases, and the junction holds 12 bases not matched to any gene. Sequencing input: peripheral blood. The chain couples TRBV19 to TRBJ2-7; 9 junctional bases match TRBD1. This sequence originates from a woman at least 80 years old with active or convalescent COVID-19. For the CDR3, the sequence is CASSMSWGQGNDYEQYF. The DNA sequence is given as TGTGCCAGTAGTATGTCATGGGGACAGGGAAATGACTACGAGCAGTACTTC.